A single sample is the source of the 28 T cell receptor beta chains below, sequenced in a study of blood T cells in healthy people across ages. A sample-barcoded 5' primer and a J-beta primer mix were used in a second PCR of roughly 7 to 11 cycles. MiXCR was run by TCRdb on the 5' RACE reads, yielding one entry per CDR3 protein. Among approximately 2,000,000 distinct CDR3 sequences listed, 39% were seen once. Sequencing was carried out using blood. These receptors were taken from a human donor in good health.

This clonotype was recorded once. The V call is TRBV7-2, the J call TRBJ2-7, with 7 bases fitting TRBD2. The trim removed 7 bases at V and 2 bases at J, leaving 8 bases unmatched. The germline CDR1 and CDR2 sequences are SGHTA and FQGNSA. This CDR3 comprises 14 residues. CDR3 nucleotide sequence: TGTGCCAGCAACTCCGGGACTACGACCTACGAGCAGTACTTC. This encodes CASNSGTTTYEQYF. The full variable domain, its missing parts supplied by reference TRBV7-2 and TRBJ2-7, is GAGVSQSPSNKVTEKGKDVELRCDPISGHTALYWYRQSLGQGLEFLIYFQGNSAPDKSGLPSDRFSAERTGGSVSTLTIQRTQQEDSAVYLCASNSGTTTYEQYFGPGTRLTVT.

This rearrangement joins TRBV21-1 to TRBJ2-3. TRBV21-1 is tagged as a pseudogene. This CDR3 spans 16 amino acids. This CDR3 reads CASSKAQRNSTDTQYF. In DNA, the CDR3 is TGTGCTAGCAGCAAAGCGCAACGGAATAGCACAGATACGCAGTATTTT.

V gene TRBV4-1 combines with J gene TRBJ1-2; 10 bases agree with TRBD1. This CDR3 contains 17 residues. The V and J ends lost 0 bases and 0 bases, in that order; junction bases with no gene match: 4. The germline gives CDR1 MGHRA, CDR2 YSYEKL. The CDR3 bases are TGCGCCAGCAGCCAAGATGGGGGGACAGGGGCTAACTATGGCTACACCTTC. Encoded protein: CASSQDGGTGANYGYTF.

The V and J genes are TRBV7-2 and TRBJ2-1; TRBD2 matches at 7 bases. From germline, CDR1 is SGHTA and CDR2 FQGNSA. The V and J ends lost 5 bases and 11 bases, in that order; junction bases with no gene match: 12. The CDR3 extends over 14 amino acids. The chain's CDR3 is CASSPPSGLGKQFF. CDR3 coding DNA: TGTGCCAGCAGCCCACCTAGCGGTCTGGGGAAGCAGTTCTTC.

CDR3 sequence reads: CASSLGLGEKYGYTF. The CDR3 DNA sequence: TGCGCCAGCAGCCTTGGCCTCGGGGAGAAGTATGGCTACACCTTC. The gene calls are TRBV5-1 and TRBJ1-2; D gene unclear. Trimming shortened V by 4 bases and J by 5 bases, and 18 bases separated the two germline ends. Per the germline V gene, CDR1 is SGHRS and CDR2 is YFSETQ. The CDR3 has 15 amino acids.

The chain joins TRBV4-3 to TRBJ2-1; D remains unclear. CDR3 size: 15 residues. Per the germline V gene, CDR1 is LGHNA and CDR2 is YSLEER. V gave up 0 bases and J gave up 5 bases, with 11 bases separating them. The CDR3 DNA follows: TGCGCCAGCAGCCAAGAATCTTATACCGACAATGAGCAGTTCTTC. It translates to CASSQESYTDNEQFF.

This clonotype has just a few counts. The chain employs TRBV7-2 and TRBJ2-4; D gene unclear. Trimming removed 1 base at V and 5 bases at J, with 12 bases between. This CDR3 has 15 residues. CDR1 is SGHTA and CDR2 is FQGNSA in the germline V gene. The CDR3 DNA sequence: TGTGCCAGCAGCTTAGGTTCCAGCAGAGAAAACATTCAGTACTTC. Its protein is CASSLGSSRENIQYF.

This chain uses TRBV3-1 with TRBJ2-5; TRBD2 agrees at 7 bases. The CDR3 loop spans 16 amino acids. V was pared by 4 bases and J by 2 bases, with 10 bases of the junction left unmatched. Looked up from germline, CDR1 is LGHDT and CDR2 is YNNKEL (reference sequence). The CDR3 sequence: CASSLRGGRLQETQYF. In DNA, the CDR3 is TGTGCCAGCAGCCTACGGGGAGGGCGGTTACAAGAGACCCAGTACTTC.

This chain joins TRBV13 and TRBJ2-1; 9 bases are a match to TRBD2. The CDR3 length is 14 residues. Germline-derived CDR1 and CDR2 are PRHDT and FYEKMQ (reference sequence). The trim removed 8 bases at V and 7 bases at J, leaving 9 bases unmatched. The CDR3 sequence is CASGRGGVLNEQFF. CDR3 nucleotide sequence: TGTGCCAGCGGGCGCGGGGGGGTTTTGAATGAGCAGTTCTTC. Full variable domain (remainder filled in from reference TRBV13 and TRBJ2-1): AAGVIQSPRHLIKEKRETATLKCYPIPRHDTVYWYQQGPGQDPQFLISFYEKMQSDKGSIPDRFSAQQFSDYHSELNMSSLELGDSALYFCASGRGGVLNEQFFGPGTRLTVL.

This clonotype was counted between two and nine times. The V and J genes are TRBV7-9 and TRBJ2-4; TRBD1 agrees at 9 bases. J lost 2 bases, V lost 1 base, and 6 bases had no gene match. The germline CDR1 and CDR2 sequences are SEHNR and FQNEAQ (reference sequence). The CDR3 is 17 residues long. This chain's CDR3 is CASSLVRDRVTKNIQYF. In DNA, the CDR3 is TGTGCCAGCAGCTTAGTCCGGGACAGGGTTACCAAAAACATTCAGTACTTC.

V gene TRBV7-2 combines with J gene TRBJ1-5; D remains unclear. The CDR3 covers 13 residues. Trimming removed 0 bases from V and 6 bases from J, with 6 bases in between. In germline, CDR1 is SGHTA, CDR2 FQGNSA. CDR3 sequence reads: CASSLARVQPQHF. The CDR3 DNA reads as TGTGCCAGCAGCTTAGCGCGTGTTCAGCCCCAGCATTTT.

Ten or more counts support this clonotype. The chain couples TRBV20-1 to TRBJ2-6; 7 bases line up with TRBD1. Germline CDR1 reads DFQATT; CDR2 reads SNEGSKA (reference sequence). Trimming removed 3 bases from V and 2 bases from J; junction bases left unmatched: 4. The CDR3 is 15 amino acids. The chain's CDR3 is CSARVQGTGANVLTF. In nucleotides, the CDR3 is TGCAGTGCTAGGGTACAGGGGACTGGGGCCAACGTCCTGACTTTC.

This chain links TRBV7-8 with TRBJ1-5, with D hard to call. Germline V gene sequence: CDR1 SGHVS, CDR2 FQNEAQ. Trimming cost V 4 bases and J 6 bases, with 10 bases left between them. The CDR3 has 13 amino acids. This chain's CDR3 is CASSSRPVQPQHF. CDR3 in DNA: TGTGCCAGCAGCTCGAGGCCCGTTCAGCCCCAGCATTTT.

The CDR3 DNA follows: TGTGCCAGCAGCGTAGCGTCGGGATCAGATACGCAGTATTTT. Encoded protein: CASSVASGSDTQYF. The chain uses TRBV9 and TRBJ2-3; tentatively, D is TRBD2 (5 bases). Germline CDR1 SGDLS, CDR2 YYNGEE. Trimming took 0 bases from V and 4 from J, leaving 9 bases between them. CDR3 length: 14 residues.

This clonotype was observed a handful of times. CDR3 nucleotides: TGTGCCAGCAGATACACCGGGACGTCGAATCAGCCCCAGCATTTT. It specifies CASRYTGTSNQPQHF. V usage is TRBV6-5 and J usage is TRBJ1-5; possible D gene TRBD1, 5 bases. From germline, CDR1 is MNHEY and CDR2 SVGAGI. This CDR3 has 15 residues. V lost 6 bases, J lost 4 bases, and 16 bases lay in between.

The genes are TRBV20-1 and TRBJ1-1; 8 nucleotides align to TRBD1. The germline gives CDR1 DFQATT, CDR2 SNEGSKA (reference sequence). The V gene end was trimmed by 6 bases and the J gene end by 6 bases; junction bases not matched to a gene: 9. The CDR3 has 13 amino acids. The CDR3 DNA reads TGCAGTGCCCCTCGGACAGGGAATTCTGAAGCTTTCTTT. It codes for CSAPRTGNSEAFF.

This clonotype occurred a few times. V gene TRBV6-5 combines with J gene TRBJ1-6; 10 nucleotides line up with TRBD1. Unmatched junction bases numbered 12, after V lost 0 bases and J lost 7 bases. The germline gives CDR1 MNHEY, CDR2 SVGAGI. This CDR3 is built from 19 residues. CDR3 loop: CASSYSTGTGEYQNSPLHF. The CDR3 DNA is TGTGCCAGCAGTTACTCGACTGGGACAGGGGAATATCAAAATTCACCCCTCCACTTT.

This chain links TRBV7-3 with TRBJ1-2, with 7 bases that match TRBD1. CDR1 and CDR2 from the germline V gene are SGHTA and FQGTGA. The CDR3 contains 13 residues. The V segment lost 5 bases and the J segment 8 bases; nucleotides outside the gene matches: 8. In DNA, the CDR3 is TGTGCCAGCAGCCCGACAGGGTTGGCCGGCTACACCTTC. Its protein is CASSPTGLAGYTF.

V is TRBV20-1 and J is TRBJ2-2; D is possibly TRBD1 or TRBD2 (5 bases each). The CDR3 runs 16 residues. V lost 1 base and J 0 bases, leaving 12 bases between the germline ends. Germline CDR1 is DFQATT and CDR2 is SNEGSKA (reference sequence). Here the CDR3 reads CSARGDLGANTGELFF. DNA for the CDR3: TGCAGTGCTAGAGGGGATTTGGGGGCGAACACCGGGGAGCTGTTTTTT.

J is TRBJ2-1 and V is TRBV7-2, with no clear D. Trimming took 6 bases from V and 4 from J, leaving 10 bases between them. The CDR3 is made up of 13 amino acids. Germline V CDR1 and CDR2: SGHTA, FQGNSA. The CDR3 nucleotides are TGTGCCAGCAGACCAGTCGGTTACAATGAGCAGTTCTTC. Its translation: CASRPVGYNEQFF. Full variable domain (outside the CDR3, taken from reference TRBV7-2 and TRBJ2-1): GAGVSQSPSNKVTEKGKDVELRCDPISGHTALYWYRQSLGQGLEFLIYFQGNSAPDKSGLPSDRFSAERTGGSVSTLTIQRTQQEDSAVYLCASRPVGYNEQFFGPGTRLTVL.

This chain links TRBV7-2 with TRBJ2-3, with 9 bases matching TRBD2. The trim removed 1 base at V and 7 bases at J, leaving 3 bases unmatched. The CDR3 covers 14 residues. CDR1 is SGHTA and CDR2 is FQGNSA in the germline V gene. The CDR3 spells CASSLEGLAHTQYF. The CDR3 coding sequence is TGTGCCAGCAGCTTAGAGGGACTAGCTCATACGCAGTATTTT. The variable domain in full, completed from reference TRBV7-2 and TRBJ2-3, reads GAGVSQSPSNKVTEKGKDVELRCDPISGHTALYWYRQSLGQGLEFLIYFQGNSAPDKSGLPSDRFSAERTGGSVSTLTIQRTQQEDSAVYLCASSLEGLAHTQYFGPGTRLTVL.

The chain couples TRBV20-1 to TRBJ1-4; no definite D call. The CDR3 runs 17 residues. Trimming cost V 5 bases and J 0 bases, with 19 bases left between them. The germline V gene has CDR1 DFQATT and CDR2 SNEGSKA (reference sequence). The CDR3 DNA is TGCAGTGCTCGAGCGGTGAGGAGGGATGCAACTAATGAAAAACTGTTTTTT. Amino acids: CSARAVRRDATNEKLFF.

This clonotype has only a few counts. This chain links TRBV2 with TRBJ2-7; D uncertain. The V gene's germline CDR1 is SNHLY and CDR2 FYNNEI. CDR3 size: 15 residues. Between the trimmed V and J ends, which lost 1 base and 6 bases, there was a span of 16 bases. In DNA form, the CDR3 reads TGTGCCAGCAGTGAAGGGCCGTCCAGCAACGCCGAGCAGTACTTC. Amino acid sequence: CASSEGPSSNAEQYF.

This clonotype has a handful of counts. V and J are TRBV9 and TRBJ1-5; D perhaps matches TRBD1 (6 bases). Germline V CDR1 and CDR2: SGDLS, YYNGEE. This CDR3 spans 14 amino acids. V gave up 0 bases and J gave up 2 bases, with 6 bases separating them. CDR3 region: CASSVEGGNQPQHF. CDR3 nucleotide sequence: TGTGCCAGCAGCGTAGAGGGGGGCAATCAGCCCCAGCATTTT. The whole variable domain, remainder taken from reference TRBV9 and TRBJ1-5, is DSGVTQTPKHLITATGQRVTLRCSPRSGDLSVYWYQQSLDQGLQFLIQYYNGEERAKGNILERFSAQQFPDLHSELNLSSLELGDSALYFCASSVEGGNQPQHFGDGTRLSIL.

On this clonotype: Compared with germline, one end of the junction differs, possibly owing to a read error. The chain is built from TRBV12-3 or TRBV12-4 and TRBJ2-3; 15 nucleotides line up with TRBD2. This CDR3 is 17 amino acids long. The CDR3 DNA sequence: TGTGCCAGCAGTTCTGACAGGACTAGCGGGGGGGTAGATACGGAGTATTTT. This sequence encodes CASSSDRTSGGVDTEYF.

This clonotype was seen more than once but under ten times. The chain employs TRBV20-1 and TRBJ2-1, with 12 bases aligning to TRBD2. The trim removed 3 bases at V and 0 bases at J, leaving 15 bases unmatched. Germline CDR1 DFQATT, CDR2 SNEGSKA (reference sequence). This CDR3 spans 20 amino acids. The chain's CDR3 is CSARAATGLAGHSSYNEQFF. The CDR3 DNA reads TGCAGTGCTAGGGCTGCCACGGGACTAGCGGGCCATAGCTCCTACAATGAGCAGTTCTTC.

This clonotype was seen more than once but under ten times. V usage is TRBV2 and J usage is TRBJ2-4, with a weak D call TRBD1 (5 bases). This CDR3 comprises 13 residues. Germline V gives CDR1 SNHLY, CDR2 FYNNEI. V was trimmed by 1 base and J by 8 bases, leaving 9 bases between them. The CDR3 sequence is CASSEGQRYIQYF. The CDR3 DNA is TGTGCCAGCAGTGAAGGACAGCGCTACATTCAGTACTTC. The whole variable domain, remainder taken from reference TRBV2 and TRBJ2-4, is EPEVTQTPSHQVTQMGQEVILRCVPISNHLYFYWYRQILGQKVEFLVSFYNNEISEKSEIFDDQFSVERPDGSNFTLKIRSTKLEDSAMYFCASSEGQRYIQYFGAGTRLSVL.

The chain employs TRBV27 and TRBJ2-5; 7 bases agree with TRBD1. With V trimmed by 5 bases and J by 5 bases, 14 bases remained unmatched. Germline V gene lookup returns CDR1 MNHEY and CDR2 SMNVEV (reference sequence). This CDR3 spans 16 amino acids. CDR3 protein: CASSPQPPTGWETQYF. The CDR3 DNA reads TGTGCCAGCAGTCCCCAACCCCCGACAGGGTGGGAGACCCAGTACTTC.